This T cell receptor (beta chain) was obtained from a study of T cell changes during pregnancy in multiple sclerosis. The table came from immunoSEQ multiplex PCR; TCRdb's copy has only in-frame clones and leaves some out. The data hold about 60,000 clones, with approximately 91% observed a single time. The germline V and J ends were trimmed by 1 base and 2 bases, with 10 bases remaining between them. Germline V gene sequence: CDR1 SGHRS, CDR2 YFSETQ. The CDR3 spans 14 residues. This receptor was identified in a female donor with multiple sclerosis, enrolled in a pregnancy study. Sequenced here: CD4+ T cells from peripheral blood mononuclear cells, sampled in the first trimester of pregnancy. The rearrangement links TRBV5-1 to TRBJ2-7, with D tentatively TRBD2 (5 bases). The CDR3 nucleotides are TGCGCCAGCAGCTTGAGGGTACTAGCCTACGAGCAGTACTTC. Translated: CASSLRVLAYEQYF.